A few counts support the clone carrying this T cell receptor (beta chain). These data belong to a study of tumor-infiltrating lymphocytes in localized non-small cell lung cancer. The overall study: The cohort mixed smokers and never-smokers, several histologies, and some post-neoadjuvant-chemotherapy samples.

The method was immunoSEQ multiplex PCR; TCRdb's version includes in-frame clones alone and lacks a portion of them. The table includes around 10,000 clones, 60% detected once. Trimming removed 0 bases from V and 2 bases from J, with 6 bases in between. Germline V gene sequence: CDR1 SGHTS, CDR2 YDEGEE. This CDR3 contains 15 residues. The chain uses TRBV5-8 and TRBJ2-6; D might be TRBD1 (6 bases). The sample consisted of uninvolved lung tissue not adjacent to the tumor. This receptor was obtained from a human donor with non-small cell lung cancer. The CDR3 protein is CASSLAGAGANVLTF. The CDR3, as DNA: TGTGCCAGCAGCTTGGCAGGGGCTGGGGCCAACGTCCTGACTTTC.